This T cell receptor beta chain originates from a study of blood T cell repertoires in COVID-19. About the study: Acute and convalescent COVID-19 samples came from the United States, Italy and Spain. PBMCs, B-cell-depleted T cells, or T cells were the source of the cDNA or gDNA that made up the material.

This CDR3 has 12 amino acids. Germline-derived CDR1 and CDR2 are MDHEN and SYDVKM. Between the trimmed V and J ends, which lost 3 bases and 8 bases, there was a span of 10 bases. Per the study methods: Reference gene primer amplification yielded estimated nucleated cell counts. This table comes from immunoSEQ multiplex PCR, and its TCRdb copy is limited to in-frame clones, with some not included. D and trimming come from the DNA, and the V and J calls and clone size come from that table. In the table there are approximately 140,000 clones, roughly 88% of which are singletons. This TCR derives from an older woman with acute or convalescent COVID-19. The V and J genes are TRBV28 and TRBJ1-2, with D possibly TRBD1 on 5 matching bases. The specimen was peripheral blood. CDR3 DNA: TGTGCCAGCAGTTTGGCAGGGTACGGCTACACCTTC. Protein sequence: CASSLAGYGYTF.